This is a list of T cell receptor beta chains from one sample in a study of vaccination and CD4 T cells after COVID-19. TCRdb reprocessed the PCR reads via MiXCR and lists one record per CDR3 protein. The sample carries about 13,000 distinct CDR3 sequences, roughly 45% recorded once. Their specific antigens are unknown. The sample was CD4+ T cells from blood, cultured in vitro, taken after SARS-CoV-2 vaccination. The source is a human donor who had recovered from COVID-19. The CDR3 runs from the conserved cysteine through the conserved F or W. The order of the fields is J gene, CDR3 length, V gene, CDR3 protein.

>TRBJ2-3|13|TRBV6-1
CASNPWRSHTQYF
>TRBJ2-5|14|TRBV18
CASSSPRPGETQYF
>TRBJ1-2|15|TRBV18
CASSPLRTAGDGYTF
>TRBJ2-7|16|TRBV14
CASSQSTGLVRHEQYF
>TRBJ2-7|13|TRBV27
CASSSRGPYEQYF
>TRBJ2-3|15|TRBV24-1
CATSDHSLSTDTQYF
>TRBJ2-3|13|TRBV6-4
CASSERETDTQYF
>TRBJ2-5|15|TRBV6-2/TRBV6-3
CASSYPGLAGETQYF
>TRBJ2-5|22|TRBV20-1
CSARVLNPGLAGALVLEETQYF
>TRBJ2-7|15|TRBV6-1
CASSVEGSGSYEQYF
>TRBJ1-5|15|TRBV20-1
CSASSGFEESQPQHF
>TRBJ2-5|15|TRBV7-6
CASSLVVGAGETQYF
>TRBJ2-3|14|TRBV10-1
CARSPLTSLDTQYF
>TRBJ2-5|15|TRBV2
CASSETRTGKETQYF
>TRBJ2-7|16|TRBV7-2
CASGRSGTTNIHEQYF
>TRBJ1-6|14|TRBV7-9
CASSLWDRSSPLHF
>TRBJ2-7|15|TRBV6-2/TRBV6-3
CASSRRTSGMYEQYF
>TRBJ2-1|12|TRBV20-1
CSVLADYNEQFF
>TRBJ2-1|16|TRBV7-2
CASSPGQDFSYNEQFF
>TRBJ2-2|15|TRBV7-6
CASSSQGGGTGELFF
>TRBJ2-2|17|TRBV7-9
CASSPMRRRTYTGELFF
>TRBJ2-1|14|TRBV7-9
CASSLAGGYNEQFF
>TRBJ2-3|17|TRBV5-4
CASSLAISGASTDTQYF
>TRBJ1-2|13|TRBV27
CASSPRQGIGYTF
>TRBJ2-2|15|TRBV10-1
CASSEGASDTGELFF
>TRBJ1-1|14|TRBV4-2
CASSQDLAPMGAFF
>TRBJ2-1|16|TRBV25-1
CASSPIKSGSYNEQFF
>TRBJ2-2|14|TRBV7-6
CASSRSGSPGELFF
>TRBJ1-4|15|TRBV7-9
CASSSQGALGEKLFF